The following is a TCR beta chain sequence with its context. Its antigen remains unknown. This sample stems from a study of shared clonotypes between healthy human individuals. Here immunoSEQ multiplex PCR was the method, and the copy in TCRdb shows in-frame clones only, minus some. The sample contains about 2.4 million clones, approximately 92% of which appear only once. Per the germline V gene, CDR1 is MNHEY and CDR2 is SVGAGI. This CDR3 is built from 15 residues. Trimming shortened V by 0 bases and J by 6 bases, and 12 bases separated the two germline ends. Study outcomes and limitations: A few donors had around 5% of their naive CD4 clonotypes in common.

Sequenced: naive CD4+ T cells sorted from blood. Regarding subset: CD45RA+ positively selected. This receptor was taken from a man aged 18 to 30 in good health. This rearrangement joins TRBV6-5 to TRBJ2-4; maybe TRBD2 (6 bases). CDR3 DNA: TGTGCCAGCAGTTACTCCCTAGGAGGGATAAACATTCAGTACTTC. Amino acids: CASSYSLGGINIQYF.